The TCR beta chain described here comes from a study of early T cells in non-severe SARS-CoV-2 infection (dated by TCRdb to about 2021). Broadly, across the study: Because TCR sequencing was done on bulk RNA from unsorted whole blood, the alpha and beta chains could not be paired.

General conclusions and limits of the study: VDJdb matching was skewed toward anti-spike CD8 responses and likely underestimated virus-specific expansions by missing private and CD4 specificities.

To prepare the library, 5' RACE was applied. The instrument was a NextSeq 500. In the TCR library protocol, unique molecular identifiers were attached to individual cDNA molecules to correct for PCR bias and sequencing error. Both TCR alpha and beta chains were sequenced, and tight co-correlation was observed between alpha and beta sequence abundances in each sample. Per the source publication's procedure: Decombinator V4 was used to annotate TCR sequences for V gene, J gene and CDR3. Expanded TCRs were defined as changing significantly between any two time points under a Poisson model with p below 0.0001. Abundances of TCRs were expressed as counts per million after normalisation to the total number of TCRs sequenced in each sample. TRAV1-2 paired with TRAJ12, TRAJ20 or TRAJ33 defined MAIT TCRs, while TRAV10 paired with TRAJ18 defined iNKT TCRs. VDJdb, accessed 1 November 2021, was searched for CMV, EBV and SARS-CoV-2 annotated TCRs, with TCRs annotated for multiple antigens excluded. Through fastp at Q25 and MiXCR, TCRdb rebuilt clones from the public reads, retaining in-frame beta chains. All rows with the same CDR3 protein become a single entry with the most common DNA and genes. The authors' filters were not applied to this entry. This sample gives tens of thousands of distinct CDR3 sequences in total; roughly 4% of them show up just once. The ten largest clones add up to around 20% of the sample.

This was a case-control study nested in a cohort of healthcare workers in London, UK, who had nasopharyngeal swab PCR tests and blood samples taken every week. Healthcare workers were recruited during the week of the UK lockdown, between 23 and 31 March 2020, and followed weekly for up to roughly 15 weeks. This clonotype was counted many times. It lacks a known antigen. No base-level quality is on record; no much larger clone is a single base apart. CDR1 and CDR2, looked up from the germline V gene (reference sequence), are MNHEY and SMNVEV. V gives up 5 bases and J gives up 2 bases, and the segment between their germline ends measures 16 bases. The CDR3 runs 16 residues from the cysteine to the phenylalanine. Left in the record is the CDR3 DNA by itself, 48 bases read in frame from the first base.

Sequencing used whole blood. This clonotype was sampled from an adult who was a healthcare worker with PCR-confirmed SARS-CoV-2 infection or an uninfected control (not recorded which). This chain joins TRBV27 to TRBJ1-5; perhaps TRBD1 is the D gene, with 5 bases matching. The DNA is TGTGCCAGCAGTAGTTTAAGGGGCGGGGGCAATCAGCCCCAGCATTTT. This codes for CASSSLRGGGNQPQHF.